This passage covers 22 T cell receptor beta chains from one sample sequenced in a study of cytomegalovirus exposure and HLA in healthy donors (dated by TCRdb to about 2017). The library was made by the immunoSEQ multiplex PCR assay. The multiplex PCR relied on a mix of 60 forward primers for TCR Vbeta segments and 13 reverse primers for TCR Jbeta segments. The table comes from immuneACCESS by way of TCRdb, which keeps in-frame sequences with V and J called. Part of the clones is missing from these tables; in studies checked, under half for an unresolved V gene and the rest for unknown reasons. The sample records approximately 140,000 clones, about 75% of which are singletons. Of the sample, 3.5% to 4% falls within the top ten clones. Sequences were obtained from PBMCs. The receptors shown here come from a man aged 18 to 29 in good health and CMV-seronegative.

The CDR3 sequence: CASSQGQHSLICEQYF. CDR3 nucleotides: TGCGCCAGCAGTCAAGGACAGCATTCATTGATCTGCGAGCAGTACTTC. This rearrangement joins TRBV23-1 to TRBJ2-7; maybe TRBD1 (6 bases). TRBV23-1 is annotated as an ORF whose role is uncertain. V was shortened by 2 bases and J by 6 bases, with 20 bases between the two germline ends. The CDR3 is 16 amino acids.

The chain combines TRBV5-6 with TRBJ2-3, with a tentative D call TRBD1 (6 bases). The V end lost 7 bases, the J end lost 1 base, and 19 bases lay between the germline ends. Germline assignment: CDR1 SGHDT and CDR2 YYEEEE. This CDR3 has 16 amino acids. The CDR3 protein is CASRIQKGVRTDTQYF. The CDR3 DNA reads as TGTGCCAGCCGAATCCAAAAGGGGGTTCGCACAGATACGCAGTATTTT.

V is TRBV18 and J is TRBJ1-2, with D possibly being TRBD1 (6 bases). Germline-derived CDR1 and CDR2 are KGHSH and LQKENI. Trimming removed 2 bases at V and 6 bases at J, with 13 bases between. The CDR3 covers 14 residues. CDR3 region: CASSPRQGYDGYTF. The CDR3 DNA follows: TGTGCCAGCTCACCAAGGCAGGGGTACGATGGCTACACCTTC. Complete variable domain (other parts from reference TRBV18 and TRBJ1-2): NAGVMQNPRHLVRRRGQEARLRCSPMKGHSHVYWYRQLPEEGLKFMVYLQKENIIDESGMPKERFSAEFPKEGPSILRIQQVVRGDSAAYFCASSPRQGYDGYTFGSGTRLTVV.

The chain has TRBV6-5 and TRBJ2-7; 8 bases are a match to TRBD1. The V gene end was trimmed by 0 bases and the J gene end by 0 bases; junction bases not matched to a gene: 4. Germline V lookup: CDR1 MNHEY, CDR2 SVGAGI. The CDR3 is 16 residues long. CDR3 nucleotides: TGTGCCAGCAGTTACTCGACAGGGGAGGCCTCCTACGAGCAGTACTTC. Residues: CASSYSTGEASYEQYF.

The CDR3 loop is CASSYRMESYEQYF. CDR3 nucleotide sequence: TGTGCCAGTAGTTACCGTATGGAGTCCTACGAGCAGTACTTC. J is TRBJ2-7 and V is TRBV19, with D hard to call. CDR3 size: 14 residues. The germline CDR1 and CDR2 sequences are LNHDA and SQIVND (reference sequence). The ends were cut back, 5 bases at V and 1 base at J, with 12 bases in the middle.

The V gene is TRBV15, the J gene TRBJ2-5; possibly TRBD1 for D (5 bases). The J call may be mistaken, given a closer DNA end match to TRBJ2-7. The CDR3 spans 13 residues. Germline CDR1 is LNHNV and CDR2 is YYDKDF (reference sequence). The CDR3 DNA reads as TGTGCCACCAGCCTTGGTCCCCAGGGCGAGCAGTACTTC. This gives the protein CATSLGPQGEQYF.

This clone was detected only a few times. The chain couples TRBV6-1 to TRBJ1-3, with D tentatively TRBD1 (5 bases). Germline V lookup: CDR1 MNHNS, CDR2 SASEGT. The CDR3 has 14 amino acids. V was pared by 7 bases and J by 0 bases, with 10 bases between. Here the CDR3 DNA reads TGTGCCAGCACCCCGACAGTCTCTGGAAACACCATATATTTT. Translation gives CASTPTVSGNTIYF.

V and J are TRBV15 and TRBJ2-2; the D gene is possibly TRBD2 (6 bases). Deletions cut 3 bases from V and 10 bases from J, with 9 bases between. CDR1 LNHNV and CDR2 YYDKDF come from the germline V gene (reference sequence). This CDR3 has 12 residues. CDR3 loop: CATSREGPELFF. In DNA form, the CDR3 reads TGTGCCACCAGCAGGGAGGGTCCGGAGCTGTTTTTT.

The chain combines TRBV6-4 with TRBJ2-3; no definite D call. Trimming cost V 3 bases and J 5 bases, with 3 bases left between them. There are 11 residues in the CDR3. Looked up from germline, CDR1 is MRHNA and CDR2 is SNTAGT. In nucleotides, the CDR3 is TGTGCCAGCAGTGATCAAGATACGCAGTATTTT. Translating gives CASSDQDTQYF.

The chain has TRBV7-9 and TRBJ1-1; D not certain. Germline values: CDR1 SEHNR, CDR2 FQNEAQ (reference sequence). The V gene lost 4 bases and the J gene lost 1 base, with 10 bases spanning the gap. This CDR3 has 14 amino acids. CDR3 sequence (DNA): TGTGCCAGCAGCTCGATCGGTGGGAACACTGAAGCTTTCTTT. As protein: CASSSIGGNTEAFF.

The chain combines TRBV7-3 with TRBJ2-2, with TRBD2 matching 12 bases. The germline V gene has CDR1 SGHTA and CDR2 FQGTGA. Trimming took 5 bases from V and 4 from J; bases not matched to a gene: 5. The CDR3 spans 16 residues. CDR3 DNA: TGTGCCAGCAGCGCAGCTAGCGGGAGGGCCACCGGGGAGCTGTTTTTT. Amino acids: CASSAASGRATGELFF.

The chain joins TRBV19 to TRBJ1-2; 7 nucleotides line up with TRBD1. The J segment lost 6 bases and the V segment lost 6 bases, leaving 10 bases of the junction unmatched. The germline V gene encodes CDR1 LNHDA and CDR2 SQIVND (reference sequence). This CDR3 is built from 14 residues. For the CDR3, the DNA is TGTGCCAGTAGATCCAACTTAGACAGGGATGGCTACACCTTC. Amino acid sequence: CASRSNLDRDGYTF.

The chain has TRBV15 and TRBJ2-1; 7 positions agree with TRBD1. This CDR3 has 13 residues. Germline V gene lookup returns CDR1 LNHNV and CDR2 YYDKDF (reference sequence). V was pared by 5 bases and J by 5 bases, with 3 bases of the junction left unmatched. In DNA, the CDR3 is TGTGCCACCAGCTCTGACAGGGACAATGAGCAGTTCTTC. It specifies CATSSDRDNEQFF.

The rearrangement links TRBV7-2 to TRBJ2-5, with a possible D match to TRBD2 (5 bases). Trimming pared 5 bases from V and 5 bases from J, leaving 12 bases between. There are 13 residues in the CDR3. Per the germline V gene, CDR1 is SGHTA and CDR2 is FQGNSA. Here the CDR3 DNA reads TGTGCCAGCAGCCAAGCGGAATGGGAGACCCAGTACTTC. It is translated as CASSQAEWETQYF.

This sequence joins TRBV27 and TRBJ2-7; TRBD1 matches 12 bases. The CDR3 spans 15 residues. Germline CDR1 MNHEY, CDR2 SMNVEV (reference sequence). V gave up 5 bases and J gave up 5 bases; unmatched junction bases: 7. The CDR3 DNA follows: TGTGCCAGCAGTCCGCAGGGACAGGGGGCGCACGAGCAGTACTTC. It is translated as CASSPQGQGAHEQYF.

The chain carries TRBV7-2 and TRBJ2-3; the match to TRBD1 covers 9 bases. Germline lookup yields CDR1 SGHTA and CDR2 FQGNSA. The CDR3 consists of 15 residues. V shed 3 bases and J 6 bases; nucleotides not matched to a gene: 7. CDR3 residues: CASSLGDRAGDTQYF. CDR3 DNA sequence: TGTGCCAGCAGCTTGGGGGACAGGGCGGGCGATACGCAGTATTTT.

The genes are TRBV7-7 and TRBJ2-7; 8 bases agree with TRBD1. Unmatched junction bases numbered 3, after V lost 5 bases and J lost 3 bases. Germline V gives CDR1 SSHAT, CDR2 FNYEAQ (reference sequence). The CDR3 contains 13 residues. The CDR3 nucleotides read TGTGCCAGCAGCCCCGGGACAGGCTACGAGCAGTACTTC. Its translation: CASSPGTGYEQYF. The whole variable domain, remainder taken from reference TRBV7-7 and TRBJ2-7, is GAGVSQSPRYKVTKRGQDVTLRCDPISSHATLYWYQQALGQGPEFLTYFNYEAQPDKSGLPSDRFSAERPEGSISTLTIQRTEQRDSAMYRCASSPGTGYEQYFGPGTRLTVT.

The rearrangement links TRBV5-1 to TRBJ1-3, with D unclear. Trimming left V 1 base short and J 4 bases short, with 15 bases between. Germline values: CDR1 SGHRS, CDR2 YFSETQ. CDR3 length: 16 residues. CDR3 amino acids: CASSLTGEGAGNTIYF. CDR3 bases: TGCGCCAGCAGCTTGACTGGGGAGGGAGCCGGAAACACCATATATTTT.

The chain employs TRBV28 and TRBJ1-5; D unresolved. Germline V CDR1 and CDR2: MDHEN, SYDVKM. Trimming took 2 bases from V and 2 from J, leaving 10 bases between them. CDR3 length: 15 residues. The CDR3: CASSLLRRGNQPQHF. CDR3 DNA sequence: TGTGCCAGCAGTTTACTCCGGCGGGGCAATCAGCCCCAGCATTTT. The variable domain in full, with the rest retrieved from reference TRBV28 and TRBJ1-5, is DVKVTQSSRYLVKRTGEKVFLECVQDMDHENMFWYRQDPGLGLRLIYFSYDVKMKEKGDIPEGYSVSREKKERFSLILESASTNQTSMYLCASSLLRRGNQPQHFGDGTRLSIL.

V gene TRBV30 combines with J gene TRBJ1-2; D possibly corresponds to TRBD1 (6 bases). Per germline, CDR1 GTSNPN and CDR2 SVGIG (reference sequence). The CDR3 is 12 amino acids. The V gene lost 6 bases and the J gene lost 4 bases, with 12 bases spanning the gap. In DNA form, the CDR3 reads TGTGCCTGTCAACCACAGGGCTATGGCTACACCTTC. Its protein is CACQPQGYGYTF.

The rearrangement joins TRBV18 to TRBJ2-7; 9 bases are shared with TRBD1. Trimming cost V 6 bases and J 1 base; bases outside gene matches: 7. CDR3 length equals 15 residues. CDR1 KGHSH and CDR2 LQKENI come from the germline V gene. The CDR3 sequence: CASSRGQGKSYEQYF. Here the CDR3 DNA reads TGTGCCAGCTCCCGAGGACAGGGGAAATCCTACGAGCAGTACTTC.

This chain uses TRBV6-5 with TRBJ2-5, with D possibly matching TRBD1 (5 bases). The tail of the sequence fits TRBJ2-7 better, so the J call may be wrong. The CDR3 is made up of 14 amino acids. Germline-derived CDR1 and CDR2 are MNHEY and SVGAGI. The DNA of the CDR3 is TGTGCCAGCAGTTACATCAGGGAAGGGTACGAGCAGTACTTC. Translation: CASSYIREGYEQYF.